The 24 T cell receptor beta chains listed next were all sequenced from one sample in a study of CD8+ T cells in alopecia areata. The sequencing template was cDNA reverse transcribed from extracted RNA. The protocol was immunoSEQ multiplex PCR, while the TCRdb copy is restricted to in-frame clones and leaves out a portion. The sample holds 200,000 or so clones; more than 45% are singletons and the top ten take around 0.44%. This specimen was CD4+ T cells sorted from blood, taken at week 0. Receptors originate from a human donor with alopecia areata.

The CDR3 region has the DNA TGCAGTGCTAGACCTCACACTGAAGCTTTCTTT. Amino acids: CSARPHTEAFF. The gene calls are TRBV20-1 and TRBJ1-1; D gene ambiguous. Germline assignment: CDR1 DFQATT and CDR2 SNEGSKA (reference sequence). Trimming left V 2 bases short and J 3 bases short, with 4 bases between. This CDR3 has 11 residues.

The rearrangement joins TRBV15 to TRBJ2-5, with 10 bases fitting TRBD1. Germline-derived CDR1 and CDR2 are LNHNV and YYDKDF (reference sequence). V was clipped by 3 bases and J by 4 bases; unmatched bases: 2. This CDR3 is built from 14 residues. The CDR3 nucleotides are TGTGCCACCAGCAGCGACAGGGGGCGAGAGACCCAGTACTTC. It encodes CATSSDRGRETQYF.

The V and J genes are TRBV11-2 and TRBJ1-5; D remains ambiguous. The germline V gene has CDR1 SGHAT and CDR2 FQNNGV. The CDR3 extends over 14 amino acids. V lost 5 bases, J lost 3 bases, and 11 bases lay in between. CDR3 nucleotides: TGTGCCAGCAGCCTCCAGGCAGTCAATCAGCCCCAGCATTTT. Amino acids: CASSLQAVNQPQHF.

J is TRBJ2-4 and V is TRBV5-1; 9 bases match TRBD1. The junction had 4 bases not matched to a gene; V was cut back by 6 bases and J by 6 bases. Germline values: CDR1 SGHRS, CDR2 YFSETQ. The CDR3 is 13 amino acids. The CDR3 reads CASNWGQGNIQYF. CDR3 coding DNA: TGCGCCAGCAACTGGGGACAGGGAAACATTCAGTACTTC. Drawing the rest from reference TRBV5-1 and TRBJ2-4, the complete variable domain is KAGVTQTPRYLIKTRGQQVTLSCSPISGHRSVSWYQQTPGQGLQFLFEYFSETQRNKGNFPGRFSGRQFSNSRSEMNVSTLELGDSALYLCASNWGQGNIQYFGAGTRLSVL.

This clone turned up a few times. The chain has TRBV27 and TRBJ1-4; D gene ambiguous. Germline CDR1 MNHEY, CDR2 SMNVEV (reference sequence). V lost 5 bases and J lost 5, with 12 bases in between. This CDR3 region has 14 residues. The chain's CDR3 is CASSPVGRNEKLFF. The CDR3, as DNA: TGTGCCAGCAGTCCCGTTGGCCGGAATGAAAAACTGTTTTTT.

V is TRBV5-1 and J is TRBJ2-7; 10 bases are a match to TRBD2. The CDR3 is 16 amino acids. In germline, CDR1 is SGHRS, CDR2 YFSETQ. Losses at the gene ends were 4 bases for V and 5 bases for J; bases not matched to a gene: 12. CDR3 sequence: CASSRTVAGGHHEQYF. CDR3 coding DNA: TGCGCCAGCAGCCGAACCGTAGCGGGAGGCCACCACGAGCAGTACTTC.

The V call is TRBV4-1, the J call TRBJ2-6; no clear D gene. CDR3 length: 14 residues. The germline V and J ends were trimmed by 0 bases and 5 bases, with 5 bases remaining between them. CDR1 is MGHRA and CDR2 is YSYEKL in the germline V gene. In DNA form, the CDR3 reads TGCGCCAGCAGCCAAGAGGGCAGGGCCAACGTCCTGACTTTC. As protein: CASSQEGRANVLTF.

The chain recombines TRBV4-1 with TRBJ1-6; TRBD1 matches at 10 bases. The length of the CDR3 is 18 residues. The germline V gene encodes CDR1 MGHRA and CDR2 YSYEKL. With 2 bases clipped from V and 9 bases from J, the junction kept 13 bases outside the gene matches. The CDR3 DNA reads TGCGCCAGCAGCCAACACGGGACAGGGGACGGAGGTAGTTCACCCCTCCACTTT. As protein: CASSQHGTGDGGSSPLHF.

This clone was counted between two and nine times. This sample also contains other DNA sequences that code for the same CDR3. The CDR3: CASSLAYEQYF. As DNA, the CDR3 is TGCGCCAGCAGCTTGGCCTACGAGCAGTACTTC. V and J are TRBV5-1 and TRBJ2-7; D uncertain. Germline CDR1 is SGHRS and CDR2 is YFSETQ. V was clipped by 0 bases and J by 2 bases, with 0 bases between them. This CDR3 has 11 residues.

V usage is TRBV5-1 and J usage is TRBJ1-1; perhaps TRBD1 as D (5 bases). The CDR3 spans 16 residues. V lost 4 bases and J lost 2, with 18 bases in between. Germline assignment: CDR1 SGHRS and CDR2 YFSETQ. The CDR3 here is CASSHKQGETNTEAFF. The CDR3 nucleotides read TGCGCCAGCAGCCATAAACAAGGGGAAACTAACACTGAAGCTTTCTTT.

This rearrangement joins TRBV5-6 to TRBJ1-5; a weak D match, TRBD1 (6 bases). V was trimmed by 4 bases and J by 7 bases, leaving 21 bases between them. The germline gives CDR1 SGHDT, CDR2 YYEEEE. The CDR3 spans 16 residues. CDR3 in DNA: TGTGCCAGCAGCCGCGAAAGCGGGGAGGGGGTCCAGCCCCAGCATTTT. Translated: CASSRESGEGVQPQHF.

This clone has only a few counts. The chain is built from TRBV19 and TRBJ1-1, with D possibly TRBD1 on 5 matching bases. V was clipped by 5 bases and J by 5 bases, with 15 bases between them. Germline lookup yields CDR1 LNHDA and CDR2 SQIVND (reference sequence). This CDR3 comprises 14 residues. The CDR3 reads CASSRQVGGTEAFF. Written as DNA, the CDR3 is TGTGCCAGTAGTCGGCAGGTTGGGGGGACTGAAGCTTTCTTT.

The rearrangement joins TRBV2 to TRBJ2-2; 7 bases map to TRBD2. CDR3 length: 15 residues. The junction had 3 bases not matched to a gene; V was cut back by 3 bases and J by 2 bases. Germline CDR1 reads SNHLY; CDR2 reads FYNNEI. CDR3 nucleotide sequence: TGTGCCAGCAGTGAGAGCGGGGTAAACACCGGGGAGCTGTTTTTT. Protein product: CASSESGVNTGELFF.

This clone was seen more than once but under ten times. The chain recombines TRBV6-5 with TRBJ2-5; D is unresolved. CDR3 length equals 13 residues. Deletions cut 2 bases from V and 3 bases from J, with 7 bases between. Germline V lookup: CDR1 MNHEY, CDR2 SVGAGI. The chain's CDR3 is CASSYRAEETQYF. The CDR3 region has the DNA TGTGCCAGCAGTTACCGGGCGGAAGAGACCCAGTACTTC.

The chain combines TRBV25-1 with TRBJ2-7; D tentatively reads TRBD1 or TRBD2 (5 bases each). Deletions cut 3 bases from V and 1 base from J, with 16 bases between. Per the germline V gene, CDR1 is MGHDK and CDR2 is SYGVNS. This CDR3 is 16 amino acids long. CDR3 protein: CASSDGDPRRSYEQYF. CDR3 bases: TGTGCCAGCAGTGACGGGGACCCCCGGAGGTCCTACGAGCAGTACTTC.

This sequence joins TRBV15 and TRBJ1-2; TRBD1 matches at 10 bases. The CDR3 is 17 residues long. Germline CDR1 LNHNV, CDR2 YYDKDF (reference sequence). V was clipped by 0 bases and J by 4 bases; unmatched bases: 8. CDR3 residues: CATSRDGQGEGGYGYTF. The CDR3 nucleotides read TGTGCCACCAGCAGAGATGGACAGGGGGAGGGCGGCTATGGCTACACCTTC.

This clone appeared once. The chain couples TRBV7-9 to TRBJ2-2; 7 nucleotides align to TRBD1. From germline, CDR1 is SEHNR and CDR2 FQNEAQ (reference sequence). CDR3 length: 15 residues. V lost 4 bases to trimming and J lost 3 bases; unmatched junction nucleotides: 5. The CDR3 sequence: CASSSDRLHTGELFF. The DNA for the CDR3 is TGTGCCAGCAGCTCGGACAGGCTCCACACCGGGGAGCTGTTTTTT.

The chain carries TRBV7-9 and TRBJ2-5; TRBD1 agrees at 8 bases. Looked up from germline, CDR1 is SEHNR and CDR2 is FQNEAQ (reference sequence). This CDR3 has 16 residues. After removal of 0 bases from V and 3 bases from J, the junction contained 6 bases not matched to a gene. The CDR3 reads CASSLAFRTGKETQYF. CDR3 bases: TGTGCCAGCAGCTTAGCTTTTAGGACAGGGAAAGAGACCCAGTACTTC. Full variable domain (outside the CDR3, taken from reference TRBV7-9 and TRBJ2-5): DTGVSQNPRHKITKRGQNVTFRCDPISEHNRLYWYRQTLGQGPEFLTYFQNEAQLEKSRLLSDRFSAERPKGSFSTLEIQRTEQGDSAMYLCASSLAFRTGKETQYFGPGTRLLVL.

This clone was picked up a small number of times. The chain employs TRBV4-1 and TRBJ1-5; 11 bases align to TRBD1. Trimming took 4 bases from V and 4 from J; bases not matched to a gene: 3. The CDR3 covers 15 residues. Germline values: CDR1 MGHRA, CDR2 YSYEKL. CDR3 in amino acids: CASSPGDRGNQPQHF. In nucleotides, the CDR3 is TGCGCCAGCAGCCCCGGGGACAGGGGGAATCAGCCCCAGCATTTT.

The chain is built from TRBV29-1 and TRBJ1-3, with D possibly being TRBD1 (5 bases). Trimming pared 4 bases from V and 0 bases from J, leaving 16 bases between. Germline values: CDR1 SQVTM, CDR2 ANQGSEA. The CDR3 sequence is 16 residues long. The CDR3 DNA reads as TGCAGCGTTGGGGACCTCGGGGCAAGCTCTGGAAACACCATATATTTT. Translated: CSVGDLGASSGNTIYF. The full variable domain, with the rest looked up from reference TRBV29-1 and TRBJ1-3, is SAVISQKPSRDICQRGTSLTIQCQVDSQVTMMFWYRQQPGQSLTLIATANQGSEATYESGFVIDKFPISRPNLTFSTLTVSNMSPEDSSIYLCSVGDLGASSGNTIYFGEGSWLTVV.

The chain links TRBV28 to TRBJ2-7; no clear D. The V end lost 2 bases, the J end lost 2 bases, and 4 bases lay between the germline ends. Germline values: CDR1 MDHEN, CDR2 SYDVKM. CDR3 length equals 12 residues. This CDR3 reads CASSLGAYEQYF. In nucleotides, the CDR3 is TGTGCCAGCAGTTTAGGAGCCTACGAGCAGTACTTC.

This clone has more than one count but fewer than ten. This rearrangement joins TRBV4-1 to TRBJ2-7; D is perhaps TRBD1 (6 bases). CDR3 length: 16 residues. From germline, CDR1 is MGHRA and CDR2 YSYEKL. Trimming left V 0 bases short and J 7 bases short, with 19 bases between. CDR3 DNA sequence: TGCGCCAGCAGCCAAGATTCCTGGGGGCGCCTGGAGGAGCAGTACTTC. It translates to CASSQDSWGRLEEQYF.

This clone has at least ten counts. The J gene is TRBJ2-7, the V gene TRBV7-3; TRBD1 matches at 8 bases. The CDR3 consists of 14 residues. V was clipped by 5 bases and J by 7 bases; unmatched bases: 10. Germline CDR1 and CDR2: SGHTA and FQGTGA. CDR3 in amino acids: CASSRQGSTREQYF. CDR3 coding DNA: TGTGCCAGCAGCAGACAGGGGTCGACTAGGGAGCAGTACTTC.

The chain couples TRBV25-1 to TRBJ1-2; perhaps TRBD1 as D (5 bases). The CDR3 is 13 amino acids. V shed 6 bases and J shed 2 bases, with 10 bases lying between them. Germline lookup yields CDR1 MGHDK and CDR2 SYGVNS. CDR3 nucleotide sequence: TGTGCCAGCAGCTTCGACAGCAACTATGGCTACACCTTC. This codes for CASSFDSNYGYTF.